One and the same sample provided the 28 T cell receptor beta chains below, sequenced in a study of T cell repertoires in cytomegalovirus infection. MiXCR was run by TCRdb on the reads, yielding one entry per CDR3 protein. The profile covers 750,000 to 950,000 distinct CDR3 sequences, with under 35% appearing a single time and around 13% taken by the ten largest. These receptors are not linked to any known antigen. The sequencing here drew on cultured CD8+ T cells from PBMCs, taken from culture after CMV antigen stimulation. Receptor source: a human donor in good health (CMV status not recorded). Some clones in this sample may be carry-over from other donors' samples.

The chain carries TRBV27 and TRBJ2-5; 7 positions match TRBD2. There are 16 residues in the CDR3. J gave up 8 bases and V 5 bases, and 17 bases lay outside the gene matches. The germline CDR1 and CDR2 sequences are MNHEY and SMNVEV (reference sequence). DNA for the CDR3: TGTGCCAGCAGTAATTCCCAGGGTAGTGGGAGGGGAACCCAGTACTTC. Protein: CASSNSQGSGRGTQYF.

The gene calls are TRBV10-3 and TRBJ2-2, with unresolved D. Trimming pared 4 bases from V and 1 base from J, leaving 13 bases between. From germline, CDR1 is ENHRY and CDR2 SYGVKD. The CDR3 has 16 residues. The chain's CDR3 is CAISGPSAGNTGELFF. CDR3 DNA: TGTGCCATCAGTGGACCCTCGGCAGGGAACACCGGGGAGCTGTTTTTT.

This clonotype was observed a handful of times. The chain employs TRBV20-1 and TRBJ2-1; the D is unclear. The CDR3 has 14 amino acids. CDR1 and CDR2 from the germline V gene are DFQATT and SNEGSKA (reference sequence). V lost 3 bases to trimming and J lost 0 bases, with 9 bases between them. CDR3 sequence reads: CSASPSLSYNEQFF. For the CDR3, the DNA is TGCAGTGCTAGTCCCAGCCTCTCCTACAATGAGCAGTTCTTC.

The chain is built from TRBV7-2 and TRBJ2-1; D possibly corresponds to TRBD2 (5 bases). Trimming removed 6 bases at V and 8 bases at J, with 23 bases between. This CDR3 is 16 amino acids long. Germline CDR1 and CDR2: SGHTA and FQGNSA. DNA of the CDR3: TGTGCCAGCAGTTCACCGGGAATAGCCATAATGGATGAGCAGTTCTTC. It encodes CASSSPGIAIMDEQFF.

This clonotype was detected only a few times. The chain joins TRBV29-1 to TRBJ1-1, with D unclear. CDR1 is SQVTM, CDR2 ANQGSEA, per germline. This CDR3 has 12 residues. The V end lost 5 bases, the J end lost 2 bases, and 9 bases lay between the germline ends. CDR3 protein: CSVPPGNTEAFF. The CDR3 DNA reads TGCAGCGTTCCTCCGGGTAACACTGAAGCTTTCTTT.

This clonotype was detected ten times or more. The V gene is TRBV7-9, the J gene TRBJ2-3; 10 positions agree with TRBD2. The CDR3 has 16 amino acids. After removal of 2 bases from V and 6 bases from J, the junction contained 8 bases not matched to a gene. CDR1 is SEHNR and CDR2 is FQNEAQ in the germline V gene (reference sequence). The CDR3 coding sequence is TGTGCCAGCAGCTTAATCGGCCTAGCGGGAGAGGATACGCAGTATTTT. Its protein product is CASSLIGLAGEDTQYF.

The chain recombines TRBV7-2 with TRBJ1-1; D possibly corresponds to TRBD1 (6 bases). Trimming cost V 5 bases and J 7 bases, with 14 bases left between them. Germline V lookup: CDR1 SGHTA, CDR2 FQGNSA. This CDR3 is built from 13 residues. This CDR3 is CASSPSTGIEAFF. The CDR3 nucleotides are TGTGCCAGCAGCCCCTCCACAGGGATTGAAGCTTTCTTT.

The V call is TRBV29-1, the J call TRBJ1-1; no clear D. CDR3 length: 12 residues. V lost 5 bases and J 0 bases, leaving 7 bases between the germline ends. The germline gives CDR1 SQVTM, CDR2 ANQGSEA. CDR3 coding DNA: TGCAGCGTTATCGCTCTGAACACTGAAGCTTTCTTT. Protein product: CSVIALNTEAFF.

The chain employs TRBV6-2 or TRBV6-3 and TRBJ2-7, with D perhaps being TRBD1 or TRBD2 (5 bases each). The CDR3 is 13 amino acids. The V gene lost 8 bases and the J gene lost 3 bases, with 14 bases spanning the gap. Per germline, CDR1 MNHEY and CDR2 SVGEGT. The CDR3: CASGFGAFYEQYF. The CDR3 coding sequence is TGTGCCAGCGGATTCGGGGCCTTCTACGAGCAGTACTTC.

This clonotype was recorded a few times. This chain links TRBV7-9 with TRBJ1-3; perhaps TRBD1 as D (6 bases). V was clipped by 0 bases and J by 5 bases, with 17 bases between them. This CDR3 has 17 amino acids. Germline values: CDR1 SEHNR, CDR2 FQNEAQ (reference sequence). CDR3 DNA: TGTGCCAGCAGCTTAGCGTACGAGGGGGACGACCGAAACACCATATATTTT. Residues: CASSLAYEGDDRNTIYF. The whole variable domain, remainder taken from reference TRBV7-9 and TRBJ1-3, is DTGVSQNPRHKITKRGQNVTFRCDPISEHNRLYWYRQTLGQGPEFLTYFQNEAQLEKSRLLSDRFSAERPKGSFSTLEIQRTEQGDSAMYLCASSLAYEGDDRNTIYFGEGSWLTVV.

This clonotype was seen repeatedly, ten times or more. The V and J genes are TRBV7-6 and TRBJ1-4; D is perhaps TRBD1 (6 bases). Germline V lookup: CDR1 SGHVS, CDR2 FNYEAQ. The CDR3 sequence is 17 residues long. Trimming shortened V by 0 bases and J by 8 bases, and 19 bases separated the two germline ends. CDR3 DNA: TGTGCCAGCAGCTTAGCGTCCGATGGGGCGACAGGAGAAAAACTGTTTTTT. Residues: CASSLASDGATGEKLFF. The whole variable domain, filled in from reference TRBV7-6 and TRBJ1-4, reads GAGVSQSPRYKVTKRGQDVALRCDPISGHVSLYWYRQALGQGPEFLTYFNYEAQQDKSGLPNDRFSAERPEGSISTLTIQRTEQRDSAMYRCASSLASDGATGEKLFFGSGTQLSVL.

This clonotype occurred a few times. J is TRBJ2-6 and V is TRBV10-1, with a possible D match to TRBD1 (6 bases). Trimming cost V 5 bases and J 4 bases, with 21 bases left between them. The CDR3 runs to 18 residues. From germline, CDR1 is WNHNN and CDR2 SYGVQD (reference sequence). The CDR3 sequence is CASSNGQPFRAGANVLTF. CDR3 coding DNA: TGCGCCAGCAGTAACGGACAGCCTTTCAGGGCAGGGGCCAACGTCCTGACTTTC.

This clonotype was found many times. The J gene is TRBJ2-2, the V gene TRBV7-2; 7 positions agree with TRBD1. The CDR3 spans 16 residues. V lost 3 bases, J lost 5 bases, and 9 bases stayed unmatched. Germline-derived CDR1 and CDR2 are SGHTA and FQGNSA. The CDR3 nucleotides are TGTGCCAGCAGCTTGCCGGGACAGACGTTGACCGGGGAGCTGTTTTTT. It encodes CASSLPGQTLTGELFF.

This clonotype was counted a few times. The V and J genes are TRBV7-8 and TRBJ1-1; D is unclear. V was trimmed by 1 base and J by 11 bases, leaving 11 bases between them. Germline CDR1 and CDR2: SGHVS and FQNEAQ. The CDR3 extends over 12 amino acids. In nucleotides, the CDR3 is TGTGCCAGCAGCTTAGGACGAGACGGGGCTTTCTTT. Protein product: CASSLGRDGAFF.

The table lists this clonotype with many counts. This sequence joins TRBV25-1 and TRBJ2-7; D is ambiguous. V dropped 1 base and J dropped 4 bases, with 14 bases sitting between them. The CDR3 length is 15 residues. Germline V gene lookup returns CDR1 MGHDK and CDR2 SYGVNS. The CDR3 region is CASSESLPSRYEQYF. The CDR3, as DNA: TGTGCCAGCAGTGAATCCCTCCCTTCACGGTACGAGCAGTACTTC.

This clonotype has a handful of counts. The V gene is TRBV7-6, the J gene TRBJ2-1; TRBD2 matches 11 bases. Per germline, CDR1 SGHVS and CDR2 FNYEAQ. The CDR3 is 16 amino acids. V lost 4 bases and J lost 4; bases outside the gene matches: 6. In nucleotides, the CDR3 is TGTGCCAGCAGCTCACGGACTAGCGGGCCTTACAATGAGCAGTTCTTC. It yields the protein CASSSRTSGPYNEQFF. The full variable domain, with the rest looked up from reference TRBV7-6 and TRBJ2-1, is GAGVSQSPRYKVTKRGQDVALRCDPISGHVSLYWYRQALGQGPEFLTYFNYEAQQDKSGLPNDRFSAERPEGSISTLTIQRTEQRDSAMYRCASSSRTSGPYNEQFFGPGTRLTVL.

The chain joins TRBV14 to TRBJ2-2; D unresolved. This CDR3 contains 15 residues. V dropped 1 base and J dropped 3 bases, with 9 bases sitting between them. Looked up from germline, CDR1 is SGHDN and CDR2 is FVKESK. Written as DNA, the CDR3 is TGTGCCAGCAGCCAAGGCCCCATCTACACCGGGGAGCTGTTTTTT. Its protein is CASSQGPIYTGELFF.

The J gene is TRBJ1-2, the V gene TRBV27; D perhaps matches TRBD1 (5 bases). CDR1 MNHEY and CDR2 SMNVEV come from the germline V gene (reference sequence). Trimming stripped 0 bases from V and 6 bases from J, with 20 bases between. The CDR3 is 17 residues long. The CDR3 spells CASSLSNRGRVNDGYTF. The CDR3 DNA reads TGTGCCAGCAGTTTATCTAACCGGGGCAGGGTCAACGATGGCTACACCTTC.

This clonotype was picked up one time. It is likely a read error, because the conserved phenylalanine at the end of the CDR3 is missing. This chain connects TRBV19 to TRBJ2-1; D might be TRBD2 (6 bases). This CDR3 has 14 residues. V was cut by 7 bases and J by 2 bases, with 12 bases left in between. Per the germline V gene, CDR1 is LNHDA and CDR2 is SQIVND (reference sequence). In DNA, the CDR3 is TGTGCCAGTACTCGGGGGTCAACCTACAATGAGCAGTTCCTC. Translating gives CASTRGSTYNEQFL.

The gene calls are TRBV7-9 and TRBJ1-2, with D possibly TRBD1 on 6 matching bases. CDR1 and CDR2 (germline): SEHNR, FQNEAQ (reference sequence). The ends were cut back, 1 base at V and 4 bases at J, with 16 bases in the middle. This CDR3 contains 16 residues. The CDR3 region has the DNA TGTGCCAGCAGCTTAGTGGCAGGGGAAAGCACCTATGGCTACACCTTC. This encodes CASSLVAGESTYGYTF.

This clonotype was observed a handful of times. The gene calls are TRBV5-5 and TRBJ2-3; D remains ambiguous. The CDR3 length is 17 residues. V lost 0 bases and J lost 1, with 15 bases in between. The germline gives CDR1 SGHKS, CDR2 YYEKEE (reference sequence). CDR3 bases: TGTGCCAGCAGCTTGGACGGTCTAGGCAGGCGCACAGATACGCAGTATTTT. As protein: CASSLDGLGRRTDTQYF.

This clonotype has just a few counts. The chain is built from TRBV7-6 and TRBJ2-7; D might be TRBD2 (7 bases). Germline V CDR1 and CDR2: SGHVS, FNYEAQ. V lost 5 bases and J lost 1, with 15 bases in between. The CDR3 loop spans 15 amino acids. The CDR3 DNA reads TGTGCCAGCAGCCTGGGGGGGGCGCGTTCCTACGAGCAGTACTTC. This encodes CASSLGGARSYEQYF.

The chain combines TRBV4-1 with TRBJ1-1, with a weak D call TRBD1 (6 bases). Germline V CDR1 and CDR2: MGHRA, YSYEKL. Trimming shortened V by 1 base and J by 0 bases, and 9 bases separated the two germline ends. This CDR3 comprises 15 residues. As DNA, the CDR3 is TGCGCCAGCAGCCAAGTAGGGGGGATGAACACTGAAGCTTTCTTT. Translating gives CASSQVGGMNTEAFF.

This sequence joins TRBV13 and TRBJ2-7; a weak D match, TRBD2 (6 bases). V dropped 9 bases and J dropped 4 bases, with 13 bases sitting between them. Per germline, CDR1 PRHDT and CDR2 FYEKMQ (reference sequence). The CDR3 runs to 12 residues. CDR3 in amino acids: CASSGSGYEQYF. CDR3 nucleotide sequence: TGTGCCAGTAGCGGTTCGGGTTACGAGCAGTACTTC.

The rearrangement links TRBV6-1 to TRBJ2-3; 10 bases line up with TRBD2. Germline V gene sequence: CDR1 MNHNS, CDR2 SASEGT. V shed 1 base, J shed 5 bases, and the junction held 9 bases outside the gene matches. CDR3 size: 17 residues. CDR3 nucleotide sequence: TGTGCCAGCAGTGAAGACCCAGCGGGGGGGATAGGAGATACGCAGTATTTT. This translates into CASSEDPAGGIGDTQYF.

The chain joins TRBV5-8 to TRBJ1-5; D is unclear. V was cut by 4 bases and J by 6 bases, with 17 bases left in between. The germline V gene encodes CDR1 SGHTS and CDR2 YDEGEE. CDR3 length: 15 amino acids. The CDR3 protein is CASSPSRGIGQPQHF. CDR3 sequence (DNA): TGTGCCAGCAGCCCTTCCCGAGGGATCGGTCAGCCCCAGCATTTT.

The chain combines TRBV5-6 with TRBJ2-2; 9 bases agree with TRBD1. The germline CDR1 and CDR2 sequences are SGHDT and YYEEEE. The CDR3 consists of 16 residues. V trimming: 4 bases; J trimming: 2 bases; junction bases outside the gene matches: 6. Here the CDR3 DNA reads TGTGCCAGCAGCCCCTGGACAGGGGCAAACACCGGGGAGCTGTTTTTT. Translating gives CASSPWTGANTGELFF.

The rearrangement uses TRBV7-6 and TRBJ2-1; 7 bases map to TRBD2. The CDR3 sequence is 15 residues long. The ends lost 6 bases at V and 0 bases at J; junction bases unmatched: 5. The germline CDR1 and CDR2 sequences are SGHVS and FNYEAQ. The CDR3 spells CASSSSGNSYNEQFF. The CDR3 DNA reads TGTGCCAGCAGTTCAAGCGGGAACTCCTACAATGAGCAGTTCTTC. The whole variable domain, remainder taken from reference TRBV7-6 and TRBJ2-1, is GAGVSQSPRYKVTKRGQDVALRCDPISGHVSLYWYRQALGQGPEFLTYFNYEAQQDKSGLPNDRFSAERPEGSISTLTIQRTEQRDSAMYRCASSSSGNSYNEQFFGPGTRLTVL.